Listed below are T cell receptor beta chains from one sample, sequenced in a study of identical twins. One entry per CDR3 protein, called by TCRdb with MiXCR from the 5' RACE reads. The sample has 500,000 to 650,000 distinct CDR3 sequences; just over 7% are singletons. The sample also formed part of further work on yellow fever vaccine responses in identical twins.

The sequenced sample was PBMCs. Every receptor here comes from a woman aged 18 to 35 in good health. Each CDR3 is given with its conserved first and last residue. Each record gives: V gene, clone size, J gene, CDR3 protein. The size of a clone is reported for some rows only, either as once, few or many, or as a class for expanded clones.

v_call: TRBV5-5
clone_size: -
j_call: TRBJ2-2
cdr3_aa: CASSLAPVDGTGELFF

v_call: TRBV29-1
clone_size: many
j_call: TRBJ2-7
cdr3_aa: CSVGIERAYEQYF

v_call: TRBV10-3
clone_size: few
j_call: TRBJ2-3
cdr3_aa: CAISESGSGNPTDTQYF

v_call: TRBV10-3
clone_size: -
j_call: TRBJ2-1
cdr3_aa: CAIMSPGQDYNEQFF

v_call: TRBV12-3/TRBV12-4
clone_size: many
j_call: TRBJ2-7
cdr3_aa: CASRLSGTAYEQYF

v_call: TRBV12-3/TRBV12-4
clone_size: many
j_call: TRBJ2-5
cdr3_aa: CASTKLGGQGGKETQYF

v_call: TRBV3-1
clone_size: many
j_call: TRBJ1-5
cdr3_aa: CASSQSYSAGSQPQHF

v_call: TRBV7-6
clone_size: few
j_call: TRBJ2-3
cdr3_aa: CASSPRGRGLAWGSTDTQYF

v_call: TRBV3-1
clone_size: few
j_call: TRBJ2-4
cdr3_aa: CASSHWGGGAKNIQYF

v_call: TRBV5-1
clone_size: -
j_call: TRBJ2-7
cdr3_aa: CASSLTSGSLYEQYF